The next 27 T cell receptor beta chains were all read from a single sample in a study of beta chain features in type 1 diabetes. Overall study results and limits: There was a moderate but significant shortening of TCRB CDR3s in all four CD4+ subsets of Type 1 diabetes patients.

The whole isolated RNA underwent reverse transcription, so sequencing captured expressed TCRB transcripts. Sequencing was performed with immunoSEQ multiplex PCR; in TCRdb, only in-frame clones are kept and a portion is missing. The sample has about 370,000 clones, 9.6% seen once. These receptors have no known antigen. The sequenced material came from central memory CD4+ T cells from blood. These receptors all come from a man aged 30 to 39 with type 1 diabetes.

Of note for this clone: At one boundary the junction diverges from the germline segment, which might be a read error. The chain has TRBV10-3 and TRBJ1-5; D gene uncertain. Germline values: CDR1 ENHRY, CDR2 SYGVKD. The CDR3 loop spans 15 amino acids. CDR3 bases: TGTGCCAGCAGTGAAGCCAGTTATTCTTATCAGCCCCAGCATTTT. This translates into CASSEASYSYQPQHF.

CDR3 residues: CAWSVGRDYGYTF. CDR3 in DNA: TGTGCCTGGAGTGTCGGACGAGACTATGGCTACACCTTC. This chain uses TRBV30 with TRBJ1-2; unclear D gene. V gave up 0 bases and J gave up 3 bases, with 8 bases separating them. Germline V gene lookup returns CDR1 GTSNPN and CDR2 SVGIG (reference sequence). There are 13 residues in the CDR3.

This chain uses TRBV14 with TRBJ2-5; D gene ambiguous. The CDR3 contains 15 residues. The germline V gene has CDR1 SGHDN and CDR2 FVKESK. Trimming stripped 1 base from V and 1 base from J, with 10 bases between. CDR3 amino acids: CASSQGLGSQETQYF. CDR3 coding DNA: TGTGCCAGCAGCCAAGGTTTGGGCAGCCAAGAGACCCAGTACTTC.

Notes on this clone: Additional DNA sequences in this sample encode the identical CDR3. The chain has TRBV11-2 and TRBJ2-1; no definite D call. The CDR3 length is 13 residues. The V and J ends lost 1 base and 4 bases respectively, with 5 bases between them. Germline loops: CDR1 SGHAT, CDR2 FQNNGV. This CDR3 reads CASSLVGYNEQFF. CDR3 coding DNA: TGTGCCAGCAGCTTAGTTGGTTACAATGAGCAGTTCTTC.

This clone has more than one count but fewer than ten. The chain joins TRBV10-3 to TRBJ1-2; 11 bases fit TRBD1. The CDR3 runs to 14 residues. Germline V lookup: CDR1 ENHRY, CDR2 SYGVKD. With 10 bases clipped from V and 7 bases from J, the junction kept 11 bases outside the gene matches. The CDR3 here is CASSSPGQGVGYTF. The CDR3 region has the DNA TGTGCCAGCAGCTCCCCGGGACAGGGGGTTGGCTACACCTTC.

This clone was detected a few times. This chain connects TRBV7-6 to TRBJ2-5, with no clear D. This CDR3 has 12 residues. Germline CDR1 reads SGHVS; CDR2 reads FNYEAQ. V was trimmed by 3 bases and J by 5 bases, leaving 7 bases between them. The CDR3 DNA sequence: TGTGCCAGCAGCTTCCCCCTGGAGACCCAGTACTTC. Translated: CASSFPLETQYF.

This clone was observed a few times. The V call is TRBV9, the J call TRBJ2-1; a weak D match, TRBD2 (5 bases). Germline V gene sequence: CDR1 SGDLS, CDR2 YYNGEE. The CDR3 sequence is 13 residues long. Trimming cost V 0 bases and J 5 bases, with 6 bases left between them. CDR3 in DNA: TGTGCCAGCAGCGTAGTCGGGAACAATGAGCAGTTCTTC. It yields the protein CASSVVGNNEQFF.

The chain is built from TRBV7-9 and TRBJ1-4, with no clear D. Trimming shortened V by 2 bases and J by 4 bases, and 2 bases separated the two germline ends. CDR1 and CDR2 from the germline V gene are SEHNR and FQNEAQ (reference sequence). CDR3 size: 12 residues. The CDR3 here is CASSLINEKLFF. The CDR3 DNA sequence: TGTGCCAGCAGCTTAATTAATGAAAAACTGTTTTTT.

This clone was recorded at least ten times. The rearrangement joins TRBV6-1 to TRBJ1-5; D call uncertain. The CDR3 sequence is 16 residues long. The germline V gene encodes CDR1 MNHNS and CDR2 SASEGT. V was shortened by 2 bases and J by 3 bases, with 14 bases between the two germline ends. For the CDR3, the DNA is TGTGCCAGCAGTGAACGTGACGGGAGATACAATCAGCCCCAGCATTTT. It codes for CASSERDGRYNQPQHF.

In the case of this clone: At one of its ends the junction is not consistent with the germline gene, which may arise from a read error. The chain employs TRBV5-4 and TRBJ1-5, with D tentatively TRBD1 (5 bases). The CDR3 totals 13 residues. CDR1 is SGHNT, CDR2 YYREEE, per germline (reference sequence). The CDR3 nucleotides are TGCGCCAGCAGCCTGGAACCCGGGGGGTCAGGGCATTTT. Encoded protein: CASSLEPGGSGHF.

The chain carries TRBV10-2 and TRBJ2-1; 7 nucleotides line up with TRBD1. The CDR3 sequence is 13 residues long. Trimming at V came to 6 bases and at J to 3 bases, leaving 2 bases not matched to a gene. Germline V lookup: CDR1 WSHSY, CDR2 SAAADI. The CDR3 region is CASRDRVYNEQFF. The CDR3 DNA sequence: TGCGCCAGCAGAGACAGGGTCTACAATGAGCAGTTCTTC.

This sequence joins TRBV27 and TRBJ2-6; no firm D call. V shed 6 bases and J shed 2 bases, with 8 bases lying between them. The CDR3 consists of 14 residues. Germline CDR1 and CDR2: MNHEY and SMNVEV (reference sequence). CDR3 region: CASRRSTGANVLTF. The CDR3 nucleotides are TGTGCCAGCAGGCGGTCAACTGGGGCCAACGTCCTGACTTTC.

V usage is TRBV4-3 and J usage is TRBJ2-3; D possibly matches TRBD1 or TRBD2 (7 bases each). Trimming took off 6 bases at V and 6 bases at J, with 16 bases between the two ends. CDR3 size: 14 residues. From germline, CDR1 is LGHNA and CDR2 YSLEER. The DNA for the CDR3 is TGCGCCAGCAGTGGGGGCAGGGGGGGGGATACGCAGTATTTT. As protein: CASSGGRGGDTQYF.

This clone was detected many times. The chain links TRBV19 to TRBJ2-3; 11 bases are a match to TRBD2. This CDR3 has 15 residues. Germline loops: CDR1 LNHDA, CDR2 SQIVND (reference sequence). Trimming at V came to 4 bases and at J to 1 base, leaving 1 base not matched to a gene. CDR3 nucleotides: TGTGCCAGTAGTAAACTAGCGGGAGGCACAGATACGCAGTATTTT. This sequence encodes CASSKLAGGTDTQYF.

This clone was picked up a small number of times. This sequence joins TRBV19 and TRBJ1-2, with D possibly matching TRBD1 (6 bases). This CDR3 region has 16 residues. Looked up from germline, CDR1 is LNHDA and CDR2 is SQIVND (reference sequence). Trimming left V 6 bases short and J 4 bases short, with 21 bases between. The CDR3 DNA is TGTGCCAGTAGCCTCCTCGGGGCAGGGGACTTCTATGGCTACACCTTC. This gives the protein CASSLLGAGDFYGYTF.

This clone was counted at least ten times. The J gene is TRBJ2-3, the V gene TRBV7-2; no clear D gene. CDR3 size: 12 residues. Germline CDR1 SGHTA, CDR2 FQGNSA. Trimming took 5 bases from V and 8 from J, leaving 11 bases between them. Here the CDR3 reads CASSPSAVTQYF. The CDR3 DNA sequence: TGTGCCAGCAGCCCTTCCGCGGTTACGCAGTATTTT. Drawing the rest from reference TRBV7-2 and TRBJ2-3, the complete variable domain is GAGVSQSPSNKVTEKGKDVELRCDPISGHTALYWYRQSLGQGLEFLIYFQGNSAPDKSGLPSDRFSAERTGGSVSTLTIQRTQQEDSAVYLCASSPSAVTQYFGPGTRLTVL.

The genes are TRBV5-1 and TRBJ2-5; TRBD1 matches 9 bases. The DNA end is a closer match to TRBJ2-7, so the J assignment may be wrong. Germline-derived CDR1 and CDR2 are SGHRS and YFSETQ. The CDR3 loop spans 14 amino acids. CDR3 DNA: TGCGCCAGCAGCTTAACAGGGGGCAGTAACGAGCAGTACTTC. As protein: CASSLTGGSNEQYF.

This clone has only a few counts. This chain joins TRBV7-2 and TRBJ2-1, with 11 nucleotides matching TRBD1. CDR3 length equals 15 residues. V was pared by 5 bases and J by 2 bases, with 2 bases of the junction left unmatched. Germline CDR1 is SGHTA and CDR2 is FQGNSA. The CDR3 reads CASSQGQGAYNEQFF. In nucleotides, the CDR3 is TGTGCCAGCAGCCAGGGACAGGGGGCCTACAATGAGCAGTTCTTC.

This clone ranks as medium-sized. The chain uses TRBV19 and TRBJ2-6; either TRBD1 or TRBD2 may fit D (5 bases each). The CDR3 length is 16 residues. V gave up 5 bases and J gave up 2 bases, with 13 bases separating them. CDR1 and CDR2 from the germline V gene are LNHDA and SQIVND (reference sequence). Here the CDR3 DNA reads TGTGCCAGTAGTCGGGACGGATGGGCTGGGGCCAACGTCCTGACTTTC. Translation gives CASSRDGWAGANVLTF.

This clone was seen a few times. The rearrangement links TRBV30 to TRBJ2-5; D could derive from TRBD1 or TRBD2 (5 bases each). The germline CDR1 and CDR2 sequences are GTSNPN and SVGIG (reference sequence). CDR3 length: 13 residues. With 2 bases removed from V and 4 bases from J, the gap between germline ends came to 11 bases. The CDR3, as DNA: TGTGCCTGGAGTATGAGGGGCGGAGAGACCCAGTACTTC. Its translation: CAWSMRGGETQYF.

As regards this clone: This probably arose from a read error, given a far larger clone one base away. The rearrangement uses TRBV5-6 and TRBJ1-5; 7 bases fit TRBD1. The V gene's germline CDR1 is SGHDT and CDR2 YYEEEE. Trimming at V came to 4 bases and at J to 3 bases, leaving 7 bases not matched to a gene. The CDR3 is made up of 15 amino acids. The CDR3 protein is CASSLTGDDNQPQHF. CDR3 nucleotides: TGTGCCAGCAGCCTCACAGGGGATGACAATCAGCCCCAGCATTTT.

This clone showed up just a few times. V and J are TRBV10-3 and TRBJ1-1; 7 bases match TRBD1. V dropped 2 bases and J dropped 5; count of bases not matched to a gene: 8. This CDR3 comprises 15 residues. Germline V gene lookup returns CDR1 ENHRY and CDR2 SYGVKD. As DNA, the CDR3 is TGTGCCATCAGTGAGAGGCAGGGGGAGACAACTGAAGCTTTCTTT. Its translation: CAISERQGETTEAFF.

On this clone itself: It may be a read error: a sequence one base away is much more abundant. This CDR3 is also generated by other DNA sequences in the sample. The rearrangement links TRBV7-7 to TRBJ1-2; possibly TRBD1 for D (5 bases). The germline V gene encodes CDR1 SSHAT and CDR2 FNYEAQ (reference sequence). The CDR3 loop spans 14 amino acids. The CDR3 is CASSFRAMDTGYTF. DNA of the CDR3: TGTGCTAGCAGCTTCAGGGCAATGGATACTGGCTACACCTTC.

The chain has TRBV28 and TRBJ1-1; 7 nucleotides match TRBD1. This CDR3 contains 14 residues. CDR1 is MDHEN, CDR2 SYDVKM, per germline. V was clipped by 2 bases and J by 1 base; unmatched bases: 1. Here the CDR3 DNA reads TGTGCCAGCAGTTTACGACAGGGGAACACTGAAGCTTTCTTT. Translated, it gives CASSLRQGNTEAFF.

In regard to this clone: Other DNA sequences within the sample encode an identical CDR3. This rearrangement joins TRBV28 to TRBJ1-2; D ambiguous. V was pared by 2 bases and J by 1 base, with 8 bases between. Germline loops: CDR1 MDHEN, CDR2 SYDVKM. This CDR3 region has 14 residues. CDR3 bases: TGTGCCAGCAGTTTAGAGGCAGTTAACTATGGCTACACCTTC. Protein sequence: CASSLEAVNYGYTF.

This clone was counted ten times or more. V usage is TRBV5-1 and J usage is TRBJ2-1, with unresolved D. V lost 1 base and J 3 bases, leaving 5 bases between the germline ends. CDR1 and CDR2 from the germline V gene are SGHRS and YFSETQ. CDR3 length: 13 residues. The CDR3 region has the DNA TGCGCCAGCAGCTTGATTAGCTACAATGAGCAGTTCTTC. Residues: CASSLISYNEQFF.

This clone was counted between two and nine times. The rearrangement joins TRBV2 to TRBJ1-5; weak D call: TRBD1 (6 bases). The CDR3 totals 13 residues. Germline V gene sequence: CDR1 SNHLY, CDR2 FYNNEI. V lost 11 bases, J lost 4 bases, and 15 bases lay in between. The CDR3 region is CAGGREVNQPQHF. The DNA for the CDR3 is TGTGCCGGGGGCCGGGAAGTGAATCAGCCCCAGCATTTT. Complete variable domain (other parts from reference TRBV2 and TRBJ1-5): EPEVTQTPSHQVTQMGQEVILRCVPISNHLYFYWYRQILGQKVEFLVSFYNNEISEKSEIFDDQFSVERPDGSNFTLKIRSTKLEDSAMYFCAGGREVNQPQHFGDGTRLSIL.